This entry features one TCR beta chain sequence. What antigen it recognizes has not been identified. No much larger clonotype is one base removed from it; base qualities were not supplied. These data are taken from a study of blood T cell repertoires in COVID-19 (dated by TCRdb to 2020 to 2021). With regard to the full study: Samples covering the acute and convalescent phases of COVID-19 were provided by collaborators in the United States, Italy and Spain. Where available, HLA class I and class II types were taken from metadata supplied by the sample provider and were not determined by assay-based typing. The material from the prospective study consisted of cDNA or gDNA derived from T cells, B-cell-depleted T cells, or PBMCs. The dataset comprised deeply sampled blood TCRbeta repertoires from subjects exposed to, actively infected with, or recovered from COVID-19. Samples came from the ongoing ImmuneRACE study (first 160 participants) plus 1,254 subjects from 6 global collaborators. The sample metadata nearly always contained a de-identified subject ID, COVID-19 status, age in years and sex. The repertoires were released in a freely available public database meant as a resource for research on the immune response to SARS-CoV-2.

The collaborating institutions used their own protocols to collect whole blood in K2EDTA tubes. For TCRbeta analysis, collaborators shipped samples in one of three forms: frozen whole blood, isolated PBMCs, or DNA extracted from either of those sample types. TCRbeta CDR3 regions were amplified from genomic DNA by means of the immunoSEQ Assay, a bias-controlled multiplex PCR. In the paper's pipeline: Nucleated cell counts per sample were estimated from amplification of reference gene primers within the assay. Sequence reads were collapsed and filtered to measure the absolute abundance of every unique TCRbeta CDR3 rearrangement. For each sample, productive Simpson clonality was calculated as the square root of Simpson's diversity index over productive rearrangements. The source is immuneACCESS, and TCRdb retained only in-frame sequences with V and J called. Part of the clones is not carried over; for the studies checked, unresolved V genes explain less than half of this, and the remainder is unexplained. V and J calls plus clone size are reproduced from that table; the DNA served to infer D and trimming. The sample profile shows tens of thousands of clones; roughly three quarters of them were found once. The top ten hold roughly 30% of the sample.

Broader findings and caveats from the paper: The amount of clinical and demographic metadata varied by source and participant and was provided uncurated.

Via the germline V gene, CDR1 is SGHAT and CDR2 FQNNGV. The CDR3 starts with the cysteine, ends with the phenylalanine, and has 16 residues. Only the CDR3 DNA is retained, 48 bases long and in frame from the first base. V lost 1 base and J lost 2 bases; the stretch between them is 15 bases long. What was sequenced was peripheral blood. The chain is made from TRBV11-2 and TRBJ2-7, and perhaps TRBD1 as D gene, on 6 matching bases. The origin of this receptor is a woman of 80 years or more with acute or convalescent COVID-19. The nucleotide sequence is given as TGTGCCAGCAGCTTAGGACCCGGGACATATACCTACGAGCAGTACTTC. Its coded protein is CASSLGPGTYTYEQYF. Where the CDR3 stops, the reference TRBV11-2 and TRBJ2-7 genes take over; the full variable domain is EAGVAQSPRYKIIEKRQSVAFWCNPISGHATLYWYQQILGQGPKLLIQFQNNGVVDDSQLPKDRFSAERLKGVDSTLKIQPAKLEDSAVYLCASSLGPGTYTYEQYFGPGTRLTVT.